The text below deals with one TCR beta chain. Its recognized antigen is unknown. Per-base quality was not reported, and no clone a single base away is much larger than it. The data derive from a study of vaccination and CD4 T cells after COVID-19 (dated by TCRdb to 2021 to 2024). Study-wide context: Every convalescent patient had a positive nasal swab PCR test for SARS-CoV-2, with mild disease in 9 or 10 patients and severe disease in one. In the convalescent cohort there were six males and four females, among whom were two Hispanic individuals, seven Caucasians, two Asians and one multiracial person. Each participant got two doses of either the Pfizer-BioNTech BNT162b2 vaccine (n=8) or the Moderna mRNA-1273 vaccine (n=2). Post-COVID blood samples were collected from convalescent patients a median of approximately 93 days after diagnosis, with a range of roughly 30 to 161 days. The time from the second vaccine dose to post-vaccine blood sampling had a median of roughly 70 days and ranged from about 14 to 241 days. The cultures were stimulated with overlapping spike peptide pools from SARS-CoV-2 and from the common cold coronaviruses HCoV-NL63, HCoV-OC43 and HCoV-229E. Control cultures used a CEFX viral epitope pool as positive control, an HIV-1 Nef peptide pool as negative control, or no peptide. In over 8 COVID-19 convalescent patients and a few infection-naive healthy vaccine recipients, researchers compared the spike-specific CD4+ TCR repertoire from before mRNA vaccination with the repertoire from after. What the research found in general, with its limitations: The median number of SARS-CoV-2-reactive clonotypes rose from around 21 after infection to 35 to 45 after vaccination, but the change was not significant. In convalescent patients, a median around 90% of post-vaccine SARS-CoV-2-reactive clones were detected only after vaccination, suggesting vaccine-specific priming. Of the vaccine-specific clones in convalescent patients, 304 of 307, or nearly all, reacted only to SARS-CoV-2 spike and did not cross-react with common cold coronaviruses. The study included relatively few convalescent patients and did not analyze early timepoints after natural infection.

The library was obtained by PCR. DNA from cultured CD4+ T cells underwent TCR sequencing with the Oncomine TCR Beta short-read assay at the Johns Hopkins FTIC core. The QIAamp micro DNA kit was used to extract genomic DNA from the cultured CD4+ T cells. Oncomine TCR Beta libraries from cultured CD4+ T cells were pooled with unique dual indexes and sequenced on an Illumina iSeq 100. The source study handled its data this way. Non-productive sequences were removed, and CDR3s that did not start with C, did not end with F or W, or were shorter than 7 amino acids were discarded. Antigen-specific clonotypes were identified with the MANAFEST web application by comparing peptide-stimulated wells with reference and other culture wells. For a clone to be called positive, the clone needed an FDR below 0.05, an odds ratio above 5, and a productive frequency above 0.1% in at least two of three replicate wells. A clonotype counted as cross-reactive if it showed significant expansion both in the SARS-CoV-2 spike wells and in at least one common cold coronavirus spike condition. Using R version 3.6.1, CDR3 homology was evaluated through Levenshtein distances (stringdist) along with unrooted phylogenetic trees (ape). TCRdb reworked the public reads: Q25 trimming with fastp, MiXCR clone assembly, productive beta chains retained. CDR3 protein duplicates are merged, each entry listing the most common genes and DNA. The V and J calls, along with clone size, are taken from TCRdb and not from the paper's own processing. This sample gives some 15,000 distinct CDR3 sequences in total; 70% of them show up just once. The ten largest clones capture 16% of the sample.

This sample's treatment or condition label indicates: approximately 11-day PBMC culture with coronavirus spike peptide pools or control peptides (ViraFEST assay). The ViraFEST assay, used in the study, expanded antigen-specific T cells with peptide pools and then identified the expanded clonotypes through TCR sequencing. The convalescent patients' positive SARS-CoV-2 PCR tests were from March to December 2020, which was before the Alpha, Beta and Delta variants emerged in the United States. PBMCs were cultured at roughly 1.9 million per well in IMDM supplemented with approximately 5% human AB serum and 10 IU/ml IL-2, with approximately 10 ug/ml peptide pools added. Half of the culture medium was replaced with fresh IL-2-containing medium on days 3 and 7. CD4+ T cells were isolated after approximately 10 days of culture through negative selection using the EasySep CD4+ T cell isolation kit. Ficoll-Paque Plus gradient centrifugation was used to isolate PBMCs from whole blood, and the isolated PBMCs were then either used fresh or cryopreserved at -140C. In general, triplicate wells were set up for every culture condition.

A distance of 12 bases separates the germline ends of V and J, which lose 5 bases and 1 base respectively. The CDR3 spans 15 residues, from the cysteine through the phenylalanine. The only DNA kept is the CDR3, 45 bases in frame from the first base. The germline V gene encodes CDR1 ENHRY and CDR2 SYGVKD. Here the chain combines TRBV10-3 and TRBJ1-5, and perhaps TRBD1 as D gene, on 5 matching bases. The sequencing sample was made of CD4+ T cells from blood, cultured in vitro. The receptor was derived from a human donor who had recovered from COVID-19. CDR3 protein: CAISPGEGSNQPQHF. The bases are TGTGCCATCAGTCCGGGGGAGGGAAGCAATCAGCCCCAGCATTTT.